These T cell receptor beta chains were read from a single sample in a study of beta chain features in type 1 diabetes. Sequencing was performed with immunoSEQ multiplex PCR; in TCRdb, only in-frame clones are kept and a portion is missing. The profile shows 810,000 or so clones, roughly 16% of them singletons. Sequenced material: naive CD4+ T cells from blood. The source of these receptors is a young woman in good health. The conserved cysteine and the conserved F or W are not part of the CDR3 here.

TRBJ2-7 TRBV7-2 ASSLRSGSMDPHEQY
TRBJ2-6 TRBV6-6 ASSPRGLGANVLT
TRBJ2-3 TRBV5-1 ASSLQKLGTSSDTQY
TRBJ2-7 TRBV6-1 ATSLTGSYEQY
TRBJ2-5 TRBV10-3 AIRTEGTGGAQY
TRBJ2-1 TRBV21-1 ASSKVGTSGGLSEQF
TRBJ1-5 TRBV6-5 ASSLLGSNQPQH
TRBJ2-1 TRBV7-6 ASSPWRESYNEQF
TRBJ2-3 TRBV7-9 ASSSGLSADTQY
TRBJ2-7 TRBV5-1 ASSLAGTGQYEQY
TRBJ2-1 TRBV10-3 AIRNTTTEKDEQF
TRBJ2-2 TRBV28 ASSLDLAGNTGELF
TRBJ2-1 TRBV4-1 ASSQPPLVGAGSYNEQF
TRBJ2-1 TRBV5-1 ASSPVPASGRSEQF
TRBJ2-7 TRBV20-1 SASEPSEQY
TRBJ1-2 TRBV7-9 ASSLVSMAGQGYT
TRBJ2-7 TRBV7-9 ASSLGTGERQY
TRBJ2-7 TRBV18 ASSGGQTYEQY
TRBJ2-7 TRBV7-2 ASSRGLLYEQY
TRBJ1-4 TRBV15 ATSRDQLGNEKLF
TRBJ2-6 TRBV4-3 ASSLGLAGAYLSGANVLT
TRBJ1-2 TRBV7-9 ASNPGPTGGLYYGYT
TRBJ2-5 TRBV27 ASSSQGLAIPSGTQY
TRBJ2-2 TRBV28 ASRFNTGELF
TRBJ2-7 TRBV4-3 ASSQERGWYYEQY
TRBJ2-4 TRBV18 ASSPLPRIAKNIQY
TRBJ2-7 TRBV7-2 ASSLNGGSIDEQY
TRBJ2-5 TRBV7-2 ASSLGGVKETQY
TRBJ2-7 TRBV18 ASSPSGNSYEQY
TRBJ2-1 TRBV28 ASSWDRAYNEQF
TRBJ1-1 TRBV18 ASSPLMNTEAF
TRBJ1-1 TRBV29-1 SVAGQMNTEAF
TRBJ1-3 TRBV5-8 ASSSTGGRNTIY
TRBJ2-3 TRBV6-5 ASSYDRGTDTQY
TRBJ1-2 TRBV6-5 ASSYSGQGMNYGYT
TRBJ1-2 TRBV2 ASSERREGYT
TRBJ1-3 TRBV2 ASRLQSSGNTIY
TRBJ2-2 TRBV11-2 ASCVVGGTGELF
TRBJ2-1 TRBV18 ASSAGTSVGNEQF
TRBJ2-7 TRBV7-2 ASRGPMGSYEQY
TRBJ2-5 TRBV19 ASSMLGPQETQY
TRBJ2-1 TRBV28 ASSLWDRSNEQF